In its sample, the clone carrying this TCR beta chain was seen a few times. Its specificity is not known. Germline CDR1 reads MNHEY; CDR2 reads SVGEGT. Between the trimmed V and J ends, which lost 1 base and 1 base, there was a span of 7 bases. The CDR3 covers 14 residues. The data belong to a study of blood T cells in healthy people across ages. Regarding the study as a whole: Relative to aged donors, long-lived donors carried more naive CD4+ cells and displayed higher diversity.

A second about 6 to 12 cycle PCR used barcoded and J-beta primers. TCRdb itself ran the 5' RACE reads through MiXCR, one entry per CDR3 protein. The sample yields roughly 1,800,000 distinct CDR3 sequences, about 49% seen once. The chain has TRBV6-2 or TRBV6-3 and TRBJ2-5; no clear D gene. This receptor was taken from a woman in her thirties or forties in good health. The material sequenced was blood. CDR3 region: CASSYFDLQETQYF. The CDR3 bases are TGTGCCAGCAGTTACTTTGACCTCCAAGAGACCCAGTACTTC.